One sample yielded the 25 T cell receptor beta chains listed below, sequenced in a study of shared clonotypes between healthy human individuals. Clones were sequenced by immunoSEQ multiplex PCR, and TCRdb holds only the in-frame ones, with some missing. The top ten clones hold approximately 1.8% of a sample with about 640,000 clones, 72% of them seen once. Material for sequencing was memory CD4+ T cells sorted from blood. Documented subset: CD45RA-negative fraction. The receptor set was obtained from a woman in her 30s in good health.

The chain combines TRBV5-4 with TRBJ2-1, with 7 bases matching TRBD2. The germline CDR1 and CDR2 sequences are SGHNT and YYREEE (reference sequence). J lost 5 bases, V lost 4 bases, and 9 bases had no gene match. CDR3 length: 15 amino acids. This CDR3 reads CASSPSLTSDNEQFF. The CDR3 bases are TGTGCCAGCAGCCCCTCTCTTACTAGCGACAATGAGCAGTTCTTC.

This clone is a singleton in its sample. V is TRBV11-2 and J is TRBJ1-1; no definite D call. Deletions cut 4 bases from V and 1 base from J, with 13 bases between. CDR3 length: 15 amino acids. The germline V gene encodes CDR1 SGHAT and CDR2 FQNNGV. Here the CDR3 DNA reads TGTGCCAGCAGCTCCCGCGTTTTGGGGAACACTGAAGCTTTCTTT. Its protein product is CASSSRVLGNTEAFF.

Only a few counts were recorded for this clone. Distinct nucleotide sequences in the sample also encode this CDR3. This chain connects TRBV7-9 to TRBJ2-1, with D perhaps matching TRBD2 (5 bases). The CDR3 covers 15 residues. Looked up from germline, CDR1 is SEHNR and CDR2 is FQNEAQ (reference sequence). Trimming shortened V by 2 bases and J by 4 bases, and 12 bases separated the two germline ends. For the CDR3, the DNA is TGTGCCAGCAGCTTAACAACGGGAAAATACAATGAGCAGTTCTTC. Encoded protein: CASSLTTGKYNEQFF.

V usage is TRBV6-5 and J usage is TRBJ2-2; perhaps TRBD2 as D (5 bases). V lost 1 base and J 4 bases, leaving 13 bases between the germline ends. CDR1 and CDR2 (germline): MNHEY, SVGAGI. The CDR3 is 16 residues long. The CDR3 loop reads CASSYFLGLLTGELFF. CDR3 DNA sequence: TGTGCCAGCAGTTACTTCCTCGGACTCCTCACCGGGGAGCTGTTTTTT.

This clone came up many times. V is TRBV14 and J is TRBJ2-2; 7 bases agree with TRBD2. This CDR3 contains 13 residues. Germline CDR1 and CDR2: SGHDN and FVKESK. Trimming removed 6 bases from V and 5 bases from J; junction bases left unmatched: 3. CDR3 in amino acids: CASRFSGTGELFF. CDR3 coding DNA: TGTGCCAGCAGATTTAGCGGGACCGGGGAGCTGTTTTTT.

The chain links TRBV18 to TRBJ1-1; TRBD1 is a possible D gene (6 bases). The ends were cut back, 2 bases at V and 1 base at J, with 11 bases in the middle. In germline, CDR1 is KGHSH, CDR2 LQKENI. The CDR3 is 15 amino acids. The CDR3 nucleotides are TGTGCCAGCTCACCAACCGGGGGCACGAACACTGAAGCTTTCTTT. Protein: CASSPTGGTNTEAFF.

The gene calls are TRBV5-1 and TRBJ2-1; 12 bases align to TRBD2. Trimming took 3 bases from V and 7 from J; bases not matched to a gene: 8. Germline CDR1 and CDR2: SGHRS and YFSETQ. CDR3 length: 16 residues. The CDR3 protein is CASSSTSGRAGNEQFF. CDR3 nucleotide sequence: TGCGCCAGCAGCTCGACTAGCGGGAGAGCCGGGAATGAGCAGTTCTTC.

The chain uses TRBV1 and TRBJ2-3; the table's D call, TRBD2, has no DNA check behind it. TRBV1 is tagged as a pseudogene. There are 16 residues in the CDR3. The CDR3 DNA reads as TGCACCAGCAGCCAACAAGAGCGGGAGGGCACAGATACGCAGTATTTT. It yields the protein CTSSQQEREGTDTQYF.

Here the CDR3 DNA reads TGTGCCAGCAGACTTCTAGCGGGAGGCTCCCCCGAGCAGTACTTC. Translation gives CASRLLAGGSPEQYF. The chain employs TRBV6-1 and TRBJ2-7; 11 bases are shared with TRBD2. Germline CDR1 and CDR2: MNHNS and SASEGT. CDR3 length: 15 amino acids. Trimming removed 6 bases from V and 6 bases from J; junction bases left unmatched: 10.

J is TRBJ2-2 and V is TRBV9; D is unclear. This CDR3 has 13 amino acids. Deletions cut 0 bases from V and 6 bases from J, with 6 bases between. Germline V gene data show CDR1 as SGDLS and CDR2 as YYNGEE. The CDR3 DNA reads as TGTGCCAGCAGCGTAGGCCGACCCGGGGAGCTGTTTTTT. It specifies CASSVGRPGELFF. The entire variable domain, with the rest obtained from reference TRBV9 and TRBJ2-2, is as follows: DSGVTQTPKHLITATGQRVTLRCSPRSGDLSVYWYQQSLDQGLQFLIQYYNGEERAKGNILERFSAQQFPDLHSELNLSSLELGDSALYFCASSVGRPGELFFGEGSRLTVL.

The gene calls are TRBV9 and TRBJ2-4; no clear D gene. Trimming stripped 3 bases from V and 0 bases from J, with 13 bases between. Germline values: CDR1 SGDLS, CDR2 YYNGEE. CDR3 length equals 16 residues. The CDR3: CASSAVPSIAKNIQYF. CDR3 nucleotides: TGTGCCAGCAGCGCTGTACCAAGCATAGCCAAAAACATTCAGTACTTC.

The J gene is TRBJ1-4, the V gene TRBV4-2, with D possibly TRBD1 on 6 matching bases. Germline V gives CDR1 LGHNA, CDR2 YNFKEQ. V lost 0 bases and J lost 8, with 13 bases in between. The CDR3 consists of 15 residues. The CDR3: CASSQESGTREKLFF. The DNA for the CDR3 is TGTGCCAGCAGCCAAGAATCCGGGACACGCGAAAAACTGTTTTTT.

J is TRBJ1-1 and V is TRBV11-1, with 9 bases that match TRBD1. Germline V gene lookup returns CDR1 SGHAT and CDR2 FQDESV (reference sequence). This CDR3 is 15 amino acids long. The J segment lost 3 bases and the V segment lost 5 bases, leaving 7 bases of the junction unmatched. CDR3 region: CASSVGQGSYTEAFF. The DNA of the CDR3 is TGTGCCAGCAGCGTTGGACAGGGGTCGTACACTGAAGCTTTCTTT.

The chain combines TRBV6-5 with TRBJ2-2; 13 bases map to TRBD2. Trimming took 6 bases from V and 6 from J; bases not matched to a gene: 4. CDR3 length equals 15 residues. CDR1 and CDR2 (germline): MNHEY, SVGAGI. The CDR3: CASRPGLAGAGELFF. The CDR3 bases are TGTGCCAGCAGGCCCGGACTAGCGGGAGCCGGGGAGCTGTTTTTT.

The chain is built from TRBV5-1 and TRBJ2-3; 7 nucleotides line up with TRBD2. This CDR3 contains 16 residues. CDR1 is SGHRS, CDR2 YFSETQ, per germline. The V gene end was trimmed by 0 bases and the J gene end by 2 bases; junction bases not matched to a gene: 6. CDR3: CASSLALAEVTDTQYF. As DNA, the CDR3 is TGCGCCAGCAGCTTGGCCCTAGCGGAAGTCACAGATACGCAGTATTTT.

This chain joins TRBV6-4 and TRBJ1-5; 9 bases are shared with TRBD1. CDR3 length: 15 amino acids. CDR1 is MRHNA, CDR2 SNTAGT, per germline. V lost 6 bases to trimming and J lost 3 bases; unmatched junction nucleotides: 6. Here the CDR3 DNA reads TGTGCCAGCAGCGCCACAGGGGGCTACAATCAGCCCCAGCATTTT. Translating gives CASSATGGYNQPQHF.

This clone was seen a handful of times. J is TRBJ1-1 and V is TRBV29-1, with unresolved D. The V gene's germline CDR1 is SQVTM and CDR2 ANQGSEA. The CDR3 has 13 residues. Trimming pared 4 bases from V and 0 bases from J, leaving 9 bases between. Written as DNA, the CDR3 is TGCAGCGTTGGCGACTGGATGAACACTGAAGCTTTCTTT. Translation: CSVGDWMNTEAFF.

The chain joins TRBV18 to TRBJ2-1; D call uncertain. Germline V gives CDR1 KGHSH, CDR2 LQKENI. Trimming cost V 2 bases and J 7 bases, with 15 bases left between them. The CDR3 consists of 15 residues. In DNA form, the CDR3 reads TGTGCCAGCTCACCATCAAGAGGAGAACGGAATGAGCAGTTCTTC. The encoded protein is CASSPSRGERNEQFF.

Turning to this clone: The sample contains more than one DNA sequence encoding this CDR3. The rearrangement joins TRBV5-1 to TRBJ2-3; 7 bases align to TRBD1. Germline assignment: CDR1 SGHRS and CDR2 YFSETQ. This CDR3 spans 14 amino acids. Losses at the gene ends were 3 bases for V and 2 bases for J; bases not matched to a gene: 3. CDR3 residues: CASSSGQDTDTQYF. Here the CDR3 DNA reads TGCGCCAGCAGCTCCGGACAGGACACAGATACGCAGTATTTT.

The CDR3 DNA follows: TGTGCCAGTAGTACCGTGACGGGGCAGCCCCAGCATTTT. Amino acid sequence: CASSTVTGQPQHF. The chain employs TRBV19 and TRBJ1-5, with D hard to call. With 4 bases removed from V and 7 bases from J, the gap between germline ends came to 11 bases. Per the germline V gene, CDR1 is LNHDA and CDR2 is SQIVND (reference sequence). The CDR3 runs to 13 residues.

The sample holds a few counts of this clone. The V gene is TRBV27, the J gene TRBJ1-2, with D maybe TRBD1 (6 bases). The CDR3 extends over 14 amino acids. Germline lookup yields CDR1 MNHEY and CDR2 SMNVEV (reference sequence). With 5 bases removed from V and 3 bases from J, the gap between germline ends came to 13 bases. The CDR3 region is CASSPQQGYYGYTF. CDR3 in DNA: TGTGCCAGCAGTCCCCAACAGGGATACTATGGCTACACCTTC.

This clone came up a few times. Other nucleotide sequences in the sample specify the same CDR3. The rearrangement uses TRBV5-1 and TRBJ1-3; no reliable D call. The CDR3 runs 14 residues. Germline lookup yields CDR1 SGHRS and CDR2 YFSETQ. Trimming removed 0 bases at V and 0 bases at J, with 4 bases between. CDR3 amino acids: CASSLATSGNTIYF. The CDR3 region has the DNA TGCGCCAGCAGCTTGGCTACCTCTGGAAACACCATATATTTT.

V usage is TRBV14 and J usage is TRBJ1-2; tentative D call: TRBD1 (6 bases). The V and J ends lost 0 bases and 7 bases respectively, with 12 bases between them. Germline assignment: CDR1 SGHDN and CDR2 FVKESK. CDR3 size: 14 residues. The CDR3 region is CASSQEGGYGGYTF. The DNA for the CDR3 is TGTGCCAGCAGCCAAGAGGGGGGCTACGGTGGCTACACCTTC.

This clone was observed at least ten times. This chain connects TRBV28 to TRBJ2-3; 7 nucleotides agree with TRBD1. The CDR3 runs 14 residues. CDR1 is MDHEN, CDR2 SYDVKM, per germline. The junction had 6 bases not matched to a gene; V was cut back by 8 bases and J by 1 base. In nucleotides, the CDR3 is TGTGCCAGCCTACACGGACAGGGCACAGATACGCAGTATTTT. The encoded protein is CASLHGQGTDTQYF.

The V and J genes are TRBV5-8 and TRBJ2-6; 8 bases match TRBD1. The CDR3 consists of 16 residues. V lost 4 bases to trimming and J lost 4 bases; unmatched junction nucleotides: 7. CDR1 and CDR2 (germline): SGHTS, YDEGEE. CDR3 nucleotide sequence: TGTGCCAGCAGCCTCTACAGGGGGGCAGGGGCCAACGTCCTGACTTTC. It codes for CASSLYRGAGANVLTF.